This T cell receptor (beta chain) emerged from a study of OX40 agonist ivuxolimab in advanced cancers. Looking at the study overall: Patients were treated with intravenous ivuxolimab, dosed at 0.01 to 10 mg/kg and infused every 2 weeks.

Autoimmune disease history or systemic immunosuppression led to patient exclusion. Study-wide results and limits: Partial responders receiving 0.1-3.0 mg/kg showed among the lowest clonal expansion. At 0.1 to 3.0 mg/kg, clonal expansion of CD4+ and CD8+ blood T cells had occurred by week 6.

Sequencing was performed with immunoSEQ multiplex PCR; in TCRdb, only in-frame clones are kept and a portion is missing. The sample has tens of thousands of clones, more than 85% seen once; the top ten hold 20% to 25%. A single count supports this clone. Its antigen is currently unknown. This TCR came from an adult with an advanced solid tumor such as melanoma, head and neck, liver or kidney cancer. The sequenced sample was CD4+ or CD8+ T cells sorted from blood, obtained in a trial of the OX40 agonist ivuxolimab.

The CDR3 sequence is CASSLDEGLSYEQYF. The CDR3 nucleotides read TGTGCCAGCAGCTTGGATGAGGGACTTTCCTACGAGCAGTACTTC. The rearrangement uses TRBV5-4 and TRBJ2-7, with a weak D call TRBD2 (6 bases). From germline, CDR1 is SGHNT and CDR2 YYREEE (reference sequence). There are 15 residues in the CDR3. The germline V and J ends were trimmed by 0 bases and 1 base, with 11 bases remaining between them.